A single sample gave rise to the 30 T cell receptor beta chains below, sequenced in a study of response to subunit inactivated influenza vaccine. Via MiXCR, TCRdb re-called the RT-PCR reads, giving one row per CDR3 protein. Altogether 860,000 or so distinct CDR3 sequences are present, about 20% being singletons, with the ten largest covering about 9.4%. The specimen comprised PBMCs from blood, sampled about 5 days after vaccination. Receptors were obtained from a man in his forties or fifties who received an inactivated influenza vaccine.

This clonotype came up a few times. This chain uses TRBV20-1 with TRBJ2-1, with 8 bases matching TRBD2. Germline V gene sequence: CDR1 DFQATT, CDR2 SNEGSKA (reference sequence). V trimming: 3 bases; J trimming: 6 bases; junction bases outside the gene matches: 1. The CDR3 has 12 residues. The CDR3 bases are TGCAGTGCTAGTAGCGGGGTCAATGAGCAGTTCTTC. Translating it yields CSASSGVNEQFF.

This clonotype was detected a few times. CDR3 sequence: CASSESRTEAFF. CDR3 DNA sequence: TGTGCCAGCAGTGAATCTCGCACTGAAGCTTTCTTT. This chain links TRBV6-1 with TRBJ1-1; D call uncertain. Germline V gene data show CDR1 as MNHNS and CDR2 as SASEGT. The CDR3 has 12 amino acids. The V and J ends lost 2 bases and 4 bases respectively, with 5 bases between them.

The genes are TRBV5-4 and TRBJ2-7, with 7 bases matching TRBD1. There are 14 residues in the CDR3. Per germline, CDR1 SGHNT and CDR2 YYREEE (reference sequence). V lost 4 bases, J lost 0 bases, and 4 bases stayed unmatched. CDR3 DNA: TGTGCCAGCAGCAACGACAGGGTCTCCTACGAGCAGTACTTC. Translated: CASSNDRVSYEQYF.

The table lists this clonotype with a few counts. V gene TRBV6-5 combines with J gene TRBJ1-1; D might be TRBD1 (5 bases). The V gene's germline CDR1 is MNHEY and CDR2 SVGAGI. V was trimmed by 0 bases and J by 5 bases, leaving 10 bases between them. This CDR3 contains 14 residues. The CDR3 DNA is TGTGCCAGCAGTTACTCCGCAGGGCCTACTGAAGCTTTCTTT. Encoded protein: CASSYSAGPTEAFF.

This clonotype was recorded many times. The CDR3 region is CAINPSGGADTQYF. CDR3 bases: TGTGCCATCAACCCTAGCGGGGGGGCAGATACGCAGTATTTT. J is TRBJ2-3 and V is TRBV10-3, with 12 positions matching TRBD2. With V trimmed by 7 bases and J by 4 bases, 3 bases remained unmatched. The CDR3 covers 14 residues. Germline CDR1 ENHRY, CDR2 SYGVKD.

This clonotype was seen more than once but under ten times. The chain uses TRBV9 and TRBJ1-4, with 7 bases fitting TRBD1. CDR3 length: 16 residues. The germline V gene encodes CDR1 SGDLS and CDR2 YYNGEE. Trimming at V came to 0 bases and at J to 5 bases, leaving 7 bases not matched to a gene. The CDR3 DNA reads TGTGCCAGCAGCGTAGGTCCGGGACAGAAGAATGAAAAACTGTTTTTT. The encoded protein is CASSVGPGQKNEKLFF.

The CDR3 protein is CASSLTGGSLHF. The CDR3 nucleotides read TGTGCCAGCAGTCTAACAGGGGGTTCCCTCCACTTT. The V gene is TRBV6-5, the J gene TRBJ1-6; 8 nucleotides line up with TRBD1. J lost 14 bases, V lost 5 bases, and 5 bases had no gene match. This CDR3 contains 12 residues. Germline CDR1 reads MNHEY; CDR2 reads SVGAGI.

The chain is built from TRBV4-3 and TRBJ2-1, with 13 bases lining up with TRBD2. The CDR3 is made up of 15 amino acids. V trimming: 4 bases; J trimming: 10 bases; junction bases outside the gene matches: 7. Germline V gives CDR1 LGHNA, CDR2 YSLEER. CDR3 residues: CASSPRLAGGWEQFF. The CDR3, as DNA: TGCGCCAGCAGCCCGCGACTAGCGGGGGGTTGGGAGCAGTTCTTC.

This clonotype was observed a few times. The gene calls are TRBV20-1 and TRBJ2-1; 10 bases align to TRBD1. With 5 bases clipped from V and 7 bases from J, the junction kept 5 bases outside the gene matches. Per the germline V gene, CDR1 is DFQATT and CDR2 is SNEGSKA (reference sequence). CDR3 length: 13 amino acids. The CDR3 protein is CSAPGQGRNEQFF. CDR3 coding DNA: TGCAGTGCTCCGGGACAGGGGAGAAATGAGCAGTTCTTC.

The chain is built from TRBV6-1 and TRBJ1-6; D not resolved. CDR1 is MNHNS and CDR2 is SASEGT in the germline V gene. This CDR3 is 13 amino acids long. Deletions cut 4 bases from V and 7 bases from J, with 8 bases between. CDR3 nucleotide sequence: TGTGCCAGCAGTGTCCGAGAAAATTCACCCCTCCACTTT. This sequence encodes CASSVRENSPLHF.

This clonotype was detected only a few times. The V gene is TRBV6-5, the J gene TRBJ1-2; D is perhaps TRBD1 (6 bases). V was trimmed by 2 bases and J by 4 bases, leaving 11 bases between them. This CDR3 spans 14 amino acids. Germline V gene sequence: CDR1 MNHEY, CDR2 SVGAGI. The CDR3 nucleotides are TGTGCCAGCAGTTACGAAGACAGGATCTATGGCTACACCTTC. This sequence encodes CASSYEDRIYGYTF.

This clonotype was counted only a few times. The V and J genes are TRBV24-1 and TRBJ2-5; D possibly corresponds to TRBD1 (5 bases). The CDR3 covers 14 residues. V shed 7 bases and J shed 0 bases, with 11 bases lying between them. Germline V gives CDR1 KGHDR, CDR2 SFDVKD. The CDR3 DNA reads as TGTGCCACCAGCTCCTTGACAGACCAAGAGACCCAGTACTTC. Protein product: CATSSLTDQETQYF.

A word on this clonotype: Germline is not matched at one junction end, which may reflect a read error. The genes are TRBV20-1 and TRBJ2-1; 13 nucleotides match TRBD2. The CDR3 loop spans 15 amino acids. In germline, CDR1 is DFQATT, CDR2 SNEGSKA (reference sequence). CDR3 protein: CSAWGTSGVKDEQSF. In DNA form, the CDR3 reads TGCAGTGCTTGGGGGACTAGCGGGGTGAAGGATGAGCAGTCCTTC.

This clonotype showed up just a few times. The chain is built from TRBV7-9 and TRBJ1-4, with D hard to call. The CDR3 is 16 residues long. The germline gives CDR1 SEHNR, CDR2 FQNEAQ (reference sequence). The V and J ends lost 4 bases and 13 bases respectively, with 25 bases between them. The DNA of the CDR3 is TGTGCCAGCAGCTCATACCTGTATTCCGACGGGGTACGACTGTTTTTT. Amino acids: CASSSYLYSDGVRLFF.

This clonotype was seen a few times. The chain employs TRBV5-8 and TRBJ2-7, with 7 positions matching TRBD1. This CDR3 contains 15 residues. Trimming at V came to 2 bases and at J to 4 bases, leaving 9 bases not matched to a gene. CDR1 is SGHTS and CDR2 is YDEGEE in the germline V gene. The DNA for the CDR3 is TGTGCCAGCAGCTTTTCGGTGACAGGGCGGTACGAGCAGTACTTC. Translation gives CASSFSVTGRYEQYF.

V is TRBV11-2 and J is TRBJ2-5; TRBD1 might be the D (6 bases). Per germline, CDR1 SGHAT and CDR2 FQNNGV. The CDR3 extends over 16 amino acids. Between the trimmed V and J ends, which lost 5 bases and 10 bases, there was a span of 26 bases. The CDR3 DNA sequence: TGTGCCAGCAGCCCATACCGGGACATTACTCCTGGGGGCCAGTACTTC. As protein: CASSPYRDITPGGQYF.

This clonotype was picked up a small number of times. The rearrangement joins TRBV6-5 to TRBJ2-7, with 9 bases aligning to TRBD2. Germline V gene data show CDR1 as MNHEY and CDR2 as SVGAGI. The CDR3 is 16 residues long. V was pared by 0 bases and J by 5 bases, with 8 bases of the junction left unmatched. This chain's CDR3 is CASSYSGSGGHDEQYF. As DNA, the CDR3 is TGTGCCAGCAGTTACTCTGGTAGCGGGGGCCACGACGAGCAGTACTTC.

The J gene is TRBJ1-2, the V gene TRBV4-1, with unresolved D. Per germline, CDR1 MGHRA and CDR2 YSYEKL. Trimming shortened V by 0 bases and J by 5 bases, and 7 bases separated the two germline ends. This CDR3 region has 13 residues. The CDR3 sequence: CASSQDDRYGYTF. In DNA form, the CDR3 reads TGCGCCAGCAGCCAAGATGATAGATATGGCTACACCTTC.

The V and J genes are TRBV4-3 and TRBJ2-1, with D maybe TRBD1 (5 bases). Germline V gives CDR1 LGHNA, CDR2 YSLEER. CDR3 length equals 14 residues. V lost 1 base and J lost 8, with 12 bases in between. CDR3 region: CASSQGLVGDEQFF. CDR3 nucleotide sequence: TGCGCCAGCAGCCAAGGCTTAGTAGGGGATGAGCAGTTCTTC.

This clonotype was seen many times. The chain joins TRBV12-3 or TRBV12-4 to TRBJ2-1; D is possibly TRBD1 (5 bases). V was pared by 5 bases and J by 8 bases, with 19 bases between. This CDR3 is 15 amino acids long. The CDR3 reads CASSPPRVPRHEQFF. Written as DNA, the CDR3 is TGTGCCAGCAGTCCCCCCAGGGTCCCTCGCCATGAGCAGTTCTTC.

This clonotype has a count of ten or more. This chain links TRBV12-3 or TRBV12-4 with TRBJ1-2; D is ambiguous. The V gene lost 3 bases and the J gene lost 3 bases, with 8 bases spanning the gap. There are 13 residues in the CDR3. DNA of the CDR3: TGTGCCAGCAGTTTGGACGGATACTATGGCTACACCTTC. This codes for CASSLDGYYGYTF.

V is TRBV9 and J is TRBJ2-5; D unclear. Trimming removed 3 bases from V and 5 bases from J, with 17 bases in between. The CDR3 is 15 amino acids. Per the germline V gene, CDR1 is SGDLS and CDR2 is YYNGEE. As DNA, the CDR3 is TGTGCCAGCAGCGCCTCGGGCCTGAGCAGGGAGACCCAGTACTTC. Translated: CASSASGLSRETQYF.

This clonotype was picked up a small number of times. This chain connects TRBV5-1 to TRBJ2-7, with 7 positions matching TRBD1. The CDR3 is 14 residues long. Trimming removed 3 bases from V and 2 bases from J; junction bases left unmatched: 5. Germline V gene data show CDR1 as SGHRS and CDR2 as YFSETQ. CDR3 loop: CASSSGTAAYEQYF. CDR3 coding DNA: TGCGCCAGCAGCTCCGGGACAGCGGCCTACGAGCAGTACTTC.

The chain employs TRBV29-1 and TRBJ2-3; perhaps D is TRBD1 or TRBD2 (5 bases each). V lost 1 base, J lost 8 bases, and 19 bases lay in between. The CDR3 length is 15 residues. Germline lookup yields CDR1 SQVTM and CDR2 ANQGSEA. The CDR3 region is CSVEVSGTLPFTQYF. CDR3 coding DNA: TGCAGCGTTGAAGTCTCAGGGACCCTCCCTTTTACGCAGTATTTT.

This clonotype was recorded at least ten times. The chain combines TRBV6-2 or TRBV6-3 with TRBJ1-6, with a tentative D call TRBD1 (5 bases). V lost 2 bases, J lost 1 base, and 6 bases lay in between. The CDR3 loop spans 15 amino acids. Germline values: CDR1 MNHEY, CDR2 SVGEGT. DNA for the CDR3: TGTGCCAGCAGTTACGGGGGTTCCTATAATTCACCCCTCCACTTT. Encoded protein: CASSYGGSYNSPLHF.

The chain uses TRBV4-2 and TRBJ2-5, with TRBD2 matching 8 bases. The length of the CDR3 is 16 residues. V was clipped by 1 base and J by 3 bases; unmatched bases: 7. Per the germline V gene, CDR1 is LGHNA and CDR2 is YNFKEQ. Written as DNA, the CDR3 is TGTGCCAGCAGCCAAGCTCGCGGGAGGATGGAAGAGACCCAGTACTTC. Protein product: CASSQARGRMEETQYF.

The V gene is TRBV12-3 or TRBV12-4, the J gene TRBJ1-2; D is perhaps TRBD1 (6 bases). The CDR3 sequence is 14 residues long. V dropped 6 bases and J dropped 4 bases, with 15 bases sitting between them. The CDR3 DNA reads as TGTGCCAGCAGCCGAGGACAGTCCATCTATGGCTACACCTTC. Residues: CASSRGQSIYGYTF.

This clonotype has a count of ten or more. CDR3 sequence: CASSLPPRSGYTF. DNA for the CDR3: TGTGCCAGCAGCTTACCCCCCAGGAGCGGCTACACCTTC. V gene TRBV7-9 combines with J gene TRBJ1-2; D gene unclear. CDR3 length equals 13 residues. CDR1 and CDR2 (germline): SEHNR, FQNEAQ (reference sequence). V was shortened by 2 bases and J by 8 bases, with 12 bases between the two germline ends.

The table lists this clonotype with a few counts. The V and J genes are TRBV7-9 and TRBJ1-1; 7 bases agree with TRBD1. Germline-derived CDR1 and CDR2 are SEHNR and FQNEAQ (reference sequence). The V and J ends lost 5 bases and 3 bases, in that order; junction bases with no gene match: 9. CDR3 length equals 15 residues. The CDR3 loop reads CASSILTGTYTEAFF. DNA of the CDR3: TGTGCCAGCAGCATTTTGACAGGGACTTACACTGAAGCTTTCTTT.

This clonotype was observed a few times. This chain links TRBV28 with TRBJ2-7, with 7 positions matching TRBD1. This CDR3 has 15 amino acids. In germline, CDR1 is MDHEN, CDR2 SYDVKM. V lost 4 bases and J lost 6; bases outside the gene matches: 12. This CDR3 reads CASSWGTVLSREQYF. The CDR3 DNA reads as TGTGCCAGCAGTTGGGGGACAGTCTTAAGTCGCGAGCAGTACTTC.